The present T cell receptor beta chain was sequenced within a study of beta chain features in type 1 diabetes. Overall study context: Age, gender and cell yields were alike across patients and healthy donors.

cDNA synthesis used the whole RNA isolate, giving expressed TCRB sequences. Assay: immunoSEQ multiplex PCR; the TCRdb copy retains only in-frame clones and omits some. The data hold 65,000 to 100,000 clones, with around 32% observed a single time. There are 15 residues in the CDR3. The germline V gene encodes CDR1 GTSNPN and CDR2 SVGIG (reference sequence). This receptor was taken from a woman in her late teens or twenties in good health. The source material was stem cell memory CD4+ T cells from blood. The V and J genes are TRBV30 and TRBJ2-5, with 8 bases that match TRBD1. The end of the DNA is better explained by TRBJ2-7, so the J call may be wrong. The CDR3 spells CAWRARDRSSYEQYF. CDR3 sequence (DNA): TGTGCCTGGAGAGCCCGGGACAGGAGCTCCTACGAGCAGTACTTC.